A selection of T cell receptor beta chains follows, all from one sample in a study of cytomegalovirus exposure and HLA in healthy donors. Assay: immunoSEQ multiplex PCR; the TCRdb copy retains only in-frame clones and omits some. This sample carries hundreds of thousands of clones, roughly 83% of them seen once, and the ten largest clones take around 1.4%. What was sequenced was PBMCs. The receptors here all came from a girl aged 10 to 17 in good health and CMV-seronegative. Both conserved end residues are trimmed from each CDR3. Each record gives: J gene, V gene, CDR3 protein.

>TRBJ1-1|TRBV18
ASSFGSAMNTEAF
>TRBJ1-5|TRBV7-8
ASSTSTQVLNQPQH
>TRBJ1-1|TRBV7-3
ASSREMNTEAF
>TRBJ2-7|TRBV28
ASSGGSYEQY
>TRBJ2-1|TRBV5-4
ASTKSGGSGFNEQF
>TRBJ2-3|TRBV7-9
ASSLGLSDTQY
>TRBJ2-6|TRBV10-2
ATHAGTGSGANVLT
>TRBJ1-1|TRBV28
ASRVSGRTEAF
>TRBJ1-5|TRBV6-5
ASSSHLKGGNQPQH
>TRBJ1-2|TRBV10-3
AISESTGDYGYT
>TRBJ2-1|TRBV7-2
ASSLGQGAYNEQF
>TRBJ2-2|TRBV7-2
ASSSRTGANGELF
>TRBJ2-7|TRBV15
ATSRAPRTSWSYEQY
>TRBJ2-2|TRBV5-6
ASSLMGPNTGELF
>TRBJ2-1|TRBV27
ASSTRGTSGYNEQF
>TRBJ2-3|TRBV2
ASRDPTGVGDTDTQY
>TRBJ1-4|TRBV10-3
AISERQGANIATNEKLF
>TRBJ1-2|TRBV7-9
APTSRLNGYT
>TRBJ2-1|TRBV28
ASSSPGSSYNEQF
>TRBJ2-7|TRBV11-2
ASSPQGGKRSSYEQY
>TRBJ2-6|TRBV10-1
ASSEVCEPSGANVLT
>TRBJ2-7|TRBV5-6
ASSLDGQAAFVDEQY
>TRBJ1-6|TRBV30
AWEDMWNSPLH
>TRBJ1-3|TRBV28
ASSLQASVGNTIY
>TRBJ1-1|TRBV14
ASSREGAQLNTEAF
>TRBJ1-5|TRBV19
ASSNRDRDSNQPQH
>TRBJ2-5|TRBV11-2
ASSSRLAGMETQY
>TRBJ2-7|TRBV6-5
ASSYSSGGAYEQY
>TRBJ1-2|TRBV9
ASSDGRLAGGSNYGYT
>TRBJ2-5|TRBV19
ASSIEGGRPETQY
>TRBJ2-2|TRBV5-4
ASSLPGLGELF
>TRBJ2-1|TRBV5-1
ASSLGGANQQF
>TRBJ1-6|TRBV7-2
ASRLSVSSYNSPLH
>TRBJ1-1|TRBV4-2
ASSPRGREANTEAF
>TRBJ2-7|TRBV19
ASSISSRGTSGTAFYEQY
>TRBJ2-7|TRBV15
ATSRTREGTYEQY
>TRBJ1-6|TRBV28
ASSSSRQWGPYNSPLH
>TRBJ2-7|TRBV2
ASRSTSGSHEQY
>TRBJ1-3|TRBV7-2
ASSFWTETGNTIY
>TRBJ2-7|TRBV28
ASIGTGRNYEQY
>TRBJ1-2|TRBV6-5
ASRSNRGRGYT
>TRBJ2-7|TRBV19
ASSIVSAGAYEQY
>TRBJ2-3|TRBV6-5
ASSYRRGGTDTQY
>TRBJ1-2|TRBV19
ASSISGPVNYGYT
>TRBJ1-2|TRBV28
ASSYQGPYGYT
>NA|TRBV6-1
ASRTTEQY
>TRBJ2-1|TRBV25-1
ASSESEKSSYNEQF
>TRBJ2-5|TRBV9
ASSVGGAEETQY